This T cell receptor beta chain was sequenced in a study of cytomegalovirus exposure and HLA in healthy donors. The study, taken as a whole, reports: Further analysis was carried out later, and it showed several of the most significant clusters appearing linked to common viral pathogens. Cytomegalovirus-associated status was assigned to 164 TCR beta chains. HLA alleles were associated with 15,000 to 20,000 TCR beta sequences in a later analysis at 0.05 false discovery rate.

The primer mix had 60 Vbeta and 13 Jbeta primers. Produced via immunoSEQ multiplex PCR; TCRdb's table is partial and in-frame only. The sample includes 90,000 to 120,000 clones, about three quarters of them seen just once. Concerning this clone itself: The target antigen is unknown.

Per the germline V gene, CDR1 is SGDLS and CDR2 is YYNGEE. The length of the CDR3 is 13 residues. V shed 2 bases and J shed 3 bases, with 8 bases lying between them. The J gene is TRBJ1-1, the V gene TRBV9, with D possibly being TRBD1 (5 bases). The receptor's source is a young woman in good health and CMV-seropositive. Sequences were obtained from PBMCs. CDR3 bases: TGTGCCAGCAGCGTGACAGCTTACACTGAAGCTTTCTTT. It translates to CASSVTAYTEAFF.